These 27 T cell receptor beta chains were sequenced from one sample in a study of shared clonotypes between healthy human individuals. Libraries were prepared by immunoSEQ multiplex PCR; TCRdb keeps only in-frame clonotypes and omits some of them. Altogether approximately 500,000 clones are present, roughly 95% being singletons, with the ten largest covering less than 0.06%. Sequences were obtained from naive CD4+ T cells sorted from blood. Subset here: CD45RA+ positively selected. Receptors originate from a woman aged 30 to 39 in good health.

V usage is TRBV27 and J usage is TRBJ2-7; TRBD2 is a possible D gene (6 bases). V was trimmed by 3 bases and J by 2 bases, leaving 23 bases between them. The CDR3 extends over 18 amino acids. The V gene's germline CDR1 is MNHEY and CDR2 SMNVEV (reference sequence). CDR3 bases: TGTGCCAGCAGTTTGGCGGGAACCCGTGGTTTAGTCACCTACGAGCAGTACTTC. This codes for CASSLAGTRGLVTYEQYF.

The chain carries TRBV4-2 and TRBJ1-2, with 12 bases lining up with TRBD1. The CDR3 has 17 amino acids. Unmatched junction bases numbered 11, after V lost 2 bases and J lost 7 bases. In germline, CDR1 is LGHNA, CDR2 YNFKEQ. The CDR3 sequence is CASSQQKPGQGAAGYTF. The CDR3 DNA is TGTGCCAGCAGCCAACAGAAACCGGGACAGGGGGCAGCTGGCTACACCTTC.

This CDR3 is CASSQDGRLIRTSGTYEQYF. The DNA for the CDR3 is TGCGCCAGCAGCCAAGATGGGAGGTTAATCAGGACTAGCGGTACCTACGAGCAGTACTTC. V and J are TRBV4-1 and TRBJ2-7, with TRBD2 identical over 10 bases. Germline V gene lookup returns CDR1 MGHRA and CDR2 YSYEKL. The ends lost 0 bases at V and 2 bases at J; junction bases unmatched: 16. CDR3 length equals 20 residues.

This clone was picked up one time. The chain's CDR3 is CASSLLADNTGELFF. The CDR3 nucleotides are TGCGCCAGCAGTTTACTAGCGGATAACACCGGGGAGCTGTTTTTT. This chain connects TRBV10-2 to TRBJ2-2, with TRBD2 matching 8 bases. This CDR3 contains 15 residues. Germline V gene sequence: CDR1 WSHSY, CDR2 SAAADI. With V trimmed by 5 bases and J by 2 bases, 4 bases remained unmatched.

The CDR3 reads CASSGSSGNTIYF. The CDR3 nucleotides read TGTGCCAGCAGCGGTAGCTCTGGAAACACCATATATTTT. This chain uses TRBV7-9 with TRBJ1-3; D is ambiguous. Trimming cost V 5 bases and J 0 bases, with 5 bases left between them. This CDR3 spans 13 amino acids. Germline CDR1 reads SEHNR; CDR2 reads FQNEAQ (reference sequence).

The chain's CDR3 is CASSMSSGRARNTGELFF. The CDR3, as DNA: TGTGCCAGTAGTATGTCTAGCGGGAGGGCCCGAAACACCGGGGAGCTGTTTTTT. The J gene is TRBJ2-2, the V gene TRBV19; 12 bases line up with TRBD2. Germline V lookup: CDR1 LNHDA, CDR2 SQIVND (reference sequence). CDR3 size: 18 residues. V lost 3 bases and J lost 2; bases outside the gene matches: 7.

This chain links TRBV2 with TRBJ1-4; D is perhaps TRBD1 (6 bases). Germline CDR1 SNHLY, CDR2 FYNNEI. With 8 bases removed from V and 7 bases from J, the gap between germline ends came to 17 bases. The CDR3 consists of 14 residues. The CDR3 DNA is TGTGCCAGCTATACAGGGATTTTGAGTGAAAAACTGTTTTTT. It specifies CASYTGILSEKLFF.

V is TRBV5-1 and J is TRBJ2-1, with TRBD2 matching 7 bases. This CDR3 contains 15 residues. From germline, CDR1 is SGHRS and CDR2 YFSETQ. The V and J ends lost 3 bases and 6 bases, in that order; junction bases with no gene match: 9. The CDR3 DNA reads as TGCGCCAGCAGCTCCCCCGGGAGGCCTATCAATGAGCAGTTCTTC. Translated: CASSSPGRPINEQFF. Full variable domain (remainder filled in from reference TRBV5-1 and TRBJ2-1): KAGVTQTPRYLIKTRGQQVTLSCSPISGHRSVSWYQQTPGQGLQFLFEYFSETQRNKGNFPGRFSGRQFSNSRSEMNVSTLELGDSALYLCASSSPGRPINEQFFGPGTRLTVL.

The chain couples TRBV6-1 to TRBJ2-2, with 12 bases matching TRBD1. The CDR3 length is 15 residues. J lost 5 bases, V lost 6 bases, and 4 bases had no gene match. The germline V gene encodes CDR1 MNHNS and CDR2 SASEGT. The CDR3 region is CASRPGQGATGELFF. The CDR3 nucleotides read TGTGCCAGCAGGCCGGGACAGGGGGCGACCGGGGAGCTGTTTTTT.

The chain has TRBV2 and TRBJ1-5; unclear D gene. V dropped 7 bases and J dropped 0 bases, with 10 bases sitting between them. Per germline, CDR1 SNHLY and CDR2 FYNNEI. This CDR3 spans 14 amino acids. CDR3 DNA: TGTGCCAGCACGGGGTGGATTAGCAATCAGCCCCAGCATTTT. Translating gives CASTGWISNQPQHF.

The chain combines TRBV11-3 with TRBJ2-1; D is tentatively TRBD1 or TRBD2 (6 bases each). CDR1 and CDR2 (germline): SGHNT, YENEEA. Trimming took off 5 bases at V and 8 bases at J, with 19 bases between the two ends. The CDR3 consists of 15 residues. Written as DNA, the CDR3 is TGTGCCAGCAGCGAGGGGGGAAGTGAGGGCGATGAGCAGTTCTTC. This sequence encodes CASSEGGSEGDEQFF.

This chain connects TRBV25-1 to TRBJ1-2; the D gene is possibly TRBD1 (5 bases). This CDR3 is 12 amino acids long. V shed 5 bases and J shed 5 bases, with 9 bases lying between them. Germline values: CDR1 MGHDK, CDR2 SYGVNS. The CDR3 nucleotides are TGTGCCAGCAGTACAGGTCCGTATGGCTACACCTTC. Encoded protein: CASSTGPYGYTF.

V is TRBV9 and J is TRBJ1-1; no firm D call. This CDR3 spans 15 amino acids. V shed 3 bases and J shed 4 bases, with 16 bases lying between them. Germline loops: CDR1 SGDLS, CDR2 YYNGEE. The CDR3 sequence is CASSAGRVRTTEAFF. As DNA, the CDR3 is TGTGCCAGCAGCGCCGGGAGGGTTAGGACCACTGAAGCTTTCTTT.

J is TRBJ2-7 and V is TRBV7-2, with 10 bases that match TRBD2. The CDR3 extends over 15 amino acids. The V gene's germline CDR1 is SGHTA and CDR2 FQGNSA. V lost 0 bases, J lost 7 bases, and 6 bases stayed unmatched. The CDR3 here is CASSLALAGVEEQYF. The DNA for the CDR3 is TGTGCCAGCAGCTTAGCTCTAGCGGGAGTGGAGGAGCAGTACTTC.

The rearrangement links TRBV28 to TRBJ2-2; D unclear. This CDR3 comprises 15 residues. With 6 bases removed from V and 4 bases from J, the gap between germline ends came to 15 bases. CDR1 MDHEN and CDR2 SYDVKM come from the germline V gene. The CDR3 sequence is CASRPWAWSTGELFF. The DNA of the CDR3 is TGTGCCAGCAGACCCTGGGCTTGGTCCACCGGGGAGCTGTTTTTT.

The chain recombines TRBV15 with TRBJ2-7, with D possibly matching TRBD2 (6 bases). In germline, CDR1 is LNHNV, CDR2 YYDKDF (reference sequence). The CDR3 has 14 amino acids. V shed 2 bases and J shed 4 bases, with 12 bases lying between them. CDR3: CATSRPTRPYEQYF. In DNA, the CDR3 is TGTGCCACCAGCAGACCGACTAGACCTTACGAGCAGTACTTC.

The chain is built from TRBV15 and TRBJ2-1; TRBD2 matches 14 bases. Trimming at V came to 2 bases and at J to 8 bases, leaving 14 bases not matched to a gene. The CDR3 covers 19 residues. Germline V gene sequence: CDR1 LNHNV, CDR2 YYDKDF (reference sequence). This CDR3 is CATSRPPGLAGEQKYEQFF. The CDR3 DNA reads as TGTGCCACCAGCAGACCGCCGGGACTAGCGGGGGAACAGAAGTATGAGCAGTTCTTC.

The genes are TRBV28 and TRBJ1-5; a possible D gene is TRBD1 (5 bases). CDR3 length equals 16 residues. The germline V and J ends were trimmed by 2 bases and 11 bases, with 22 bases remaining between them. Germline CDR1 MDHEN, CDR2 SYDVKM. This chain's CDR3 is CASSLIVGTGVGAQHF. CDR3 DNA sequence: TGTGCCAGCAGTTTAATCGTGGGGACGGGGGTTGGAGCCCAGCATTTT.

This clone has a single count. This chain joins TRBV2 and TRBJ2-3; a weak D match, TRBD2 (6 bases). This CDR3 has 13 residues. Germline CDR1 SNHLY, CDR2 FYNNEI. Trimming removed 5 bases from V and 9 bases from J, with 15 bases in between. In DNA form, the CDR3 reads TGTGCCAGCAGTCCGGGACTGGCGGGGACGCAGTATTTT. This sequence encodes CASSPGLAGTQYF.

The chain joins TRBV6-5 to TRBJ1-1, with D perhaps TRBD1 (5 bases). The germline V gene encodes CDR1 MNHEY and CDR2 SVGAGI. This CDR3 region has 15 residues. Trimming pared 6 bases from V and 4 bases from J, leaving 18 bases between. As DNA, the CDR3 is TGTGCCAGCAGCTATGGGGGTGGAAGGCCCACTGAAGCTTTCTTT. It is translated as CASSYGGGRPTEAFF.

This chain joins TRBV5-1 and TRBJ2-7, with 9 nucleotides matching TRBD2. The CDR3 totals 15 residues. CDR1 is SGHRS and CDR2 is YFSETQ in the germline V gene. V shed 1 base, J shed 6 bases, and the junction held 8 bases outside the gene matches. CDR3 sequence (DNA): TGCGCCAGCAGCTTGACCTCTGCGGGAGGGACCGAGCAGTACTTC. Translating it yields CASSLTSAGGTEQYF.

The gene calls are TRBV28 and TRBJ1-5; tentatively, D is TRBD1 (5 bases). V lost 6 bases, J lost 1 base, and 19 bases lay in between. CDR3 length: 17 residues. Germline-derived CDR1 and CDR2 are MDHEN and SYDVKM. In DNA form, the CDR3 reads TGTGCCAGCAGAGGCGGGGCAACCTCGGGAAGCAATCAGCCCCAGCATTTT. It codes for CASRGGATSGSNQPQHF. Drawing the rest from reference TRBV28 and TRBJ1-5, the complete variable domain is DVKVTQSSRYLVKRTGEKVFLECVQDMDHENMFWYRQDPGLGLRLIYFSYDVKMKEKGDIPEGYSVSREKKERFSLILESASTNQTSMYLCASRGGATSGSNQPQHFGDGTRLSIL.

V and J are TRBV6-4 and TRBJ2-1; TRBD2 agrees at 8 bases. Per germline, CDR1 MRHNA and CDR2 SNTAGT. CDR3 length: 16 residues. V trimming: 2 bases; J trimming: 2 bases; junction bases outside the gene matches: 5. For the CDR3, the DNA is TGTGCCAGCAGTGACGGACTTAGCGGGGCCTACAATGAGCAGTTCTTC. The encoded protein is CASSDGLSGAYNEQFF.

This rearrangement joins TRBV5-6 to TRBJ2-6; D unresolved. Trimming removed 0 bases from V and 1 base from J, with 5 bases in between. Germline lookup yields CDR1 SGHDT and CDR2 YYEEEE. The CDR3 spans 15 residues. Here the CDR3 reads CASSLAGSGANVLTF. The CDR3 nucleotides are TGTGCCAGCAGCTTGGCGGGTTCTGGGGCCAACGTCCTGACTTTC.

The chain recombines TRBV9 with TRBJ2-7, with no clear D. Per the germline V gene, CDR1 is SGDLS and CDR2 is YYNGEE. The CDR3 is 15 residues long. The V end lost 0 bases, the J end lost 2 bases, and 12 bases lay between the germline ends. The CDR3 reads CASSVGAGAPYEQYF. CDR3 in DNA: TGTGCCAGCAGCGTAGGGGCAGGAGCCCCCTACGAGCAGTACTTC.

J is TRBJ1-1 and V is TRBV5-6, with 9 bases matching TRBD1. Trimming at V came to 3 bases and at J to 1 base, leaving 4 bases not matched to a gene. The germline V gene has CDR1 SGHDT and CDR2 YYEEEE. The length of the CDR3 is 15 residues. This CDR3 is CASSSPGQGNTEAFF. CDR3 in DNA: TGTGCCAGCAGCTCTCCGGGACAGGGGAACACTGAAGCTTTCTTT.

The chain combines TRBV28 with TRBJ1-2; 7 bases align to TRBD1. Germline V gives CDR1 MDHEN, CDR2 SYDVKM. V trimming: 6 bases; J trimming: 7 bases; junction bases outside the gene matches: 8. This CDR3 contains 13 residues. The CDR3 DNA reads as TGTGCCAGCAGCGCTGACAGGGTCGCTGGCTACACCTTC. Protein sequence: CASSADRVAGYTF.